Sequencing of this T cell receptor (beta chain) was carried out in a study of cytomegalovirus exposure and HLA in healthy donors. Findings and limits, study-wide: In a later analysis, an Asian-associated ancestry cluster reportedly showed fewer N-insertions than the approximately 620-donor mean. The authors later found most CMV-associated TCR beta chains appeared HLA-restricted. TCR beta chain V- and J-gene trimming was linked, in a later analysis, to a missense variant in DCLRE1C. The availability of immune exposure information extended only to CMV serostatus.

Primers included in the PCR were 60 Vbeta and 13 Jbeta primers. TCRdb keeps only in-frame clones here, not all; method: immunoSEQ multiplex PCR. The profile shows about 160,000 clones, just under 75% of them singletons. About this clone itself: The antigen remains unidentified.

The sample was PBMCs. This TCR was recovered from a woman between 18 and 29 years old in good health and CMV-seronegative.

The CDR3 is CAWSLPSSGRRTDTQYF. The CDR3 coding sequence is TGTGCCTGGAGTCTCCCCTCAAGCGGGAGAAGGACAGATACGCAGTATTTT. The chain recombines TRBV30 with TRBJ2-3; TRBD2 matches 8 bases. CDR1 GTSNPN and CDR2 SVGIG come from the germline V gene (reference sequence). V dropped 2 bases and J dropped 3; count of bases not matched to a gene: 13. This CDR3 contains 17 residues.